The rows below give T cell receptor beta chains drawn from one sample of a study of T cell repertoires in cytomegalovirus infection. Each CDR3 protein gets one entry after TCRdb re-called the reads with MiXCR. The sample records 200,000 to 300,000 distinct CDR3 sequences, 9% to 15% being singletons. The specimen sequenced was PBMCs. These receptors all come from a human donor in good health (CMV status not recorded). Some clones in this sample may be carry-over from other donors' samples. CDR3s leave out the opening cysteine and the closing phenylalanine or tryptophan. Clone size, where shown, is once, few, many, or a class for clones that have expanded.

j_call clone_size v_call cdr3_aa
TRBJ2-1 few TRBV28 ASAKPGLAVHNEQF
TRBJ2-5 many TRBV11-1 ASSSSGQGGETQY
TRBJ2-2 many TRBV6-6 ASSYSGQGPGELF
TRBJ2-6 many TRBV7-8 ASSATGGTGANVLT
TRBJ2-3 many TRBV7-2 ASSLEAGGADTQY
TRBJ2-3 few TRBV28 ASSFVASPSDTQY
TRBJ2-7 many TRBV10-3 AIRAGTGNNEQY
TRBJ1-5 many TRBV7-2 ASSRQGQLQPQH
TRBJ2-3 many TRBV12-3/TRBV12-4 ASRLAGGFTDTQY
TRBJ1-1 few TRBV28 ASSEDLYGGMNTEAF
TRBJ2-1 many TRBV7-2 ASSLAGGAVQGEQF
TRBJ2-5 many TRBV11-2 ASSLAGSGIQY
TRBJ1-4 many TRBV7-9 ASSPSRGDEKLF
TRBJ2-5 few TRBV5-4 ASSLKRSGGRETQY
TRBJ1-5 many TRBV7-2 ASSLTGHDNQPQH
TRBJ2-5 many TRBV6-2/TRBV6-3 ASSYIGETQY
TRBJ2-3 many TRBV4-2 ASSQEGEPTDTQY
TRBJ1-4 . TRBV27 ASSQLDTPTNEKLF
TRBJ1-2 many TRBV19 ASRRGGYGYT
TRBJ1-5 . TRBV7-9 ASSLDRNSNQPQH
TRBJ2-7 few TRBV29-1 SVEDSREQY
TRBJ2-5 many TRBV7-9 ASSPPTGQETQY
TRBJ2-3 many TRBV7-6 ASSLVLAGATDTQY
TRBJ1-2 . TRBV27 ASSFGSGISPGYT
TRBJ1-1 few TRBV2 ASCRRGLDTEAF
TRBJ2-1 few TRBV11-1 ASSLLVFGEQF
TRBJ1-5 many TRBV28 ASSFRGGGNQPQH
TRBJ2-4 . TRBV6-6 ASSYSDPGSAKNIQY
TRBJ2-5 . TRBV5-1 ASSLAFLGLAGAEETQY
TRBJ2-5 many TRBV20-1 SARVEETQY
TRBJ2-2 . TRBV7-8 ASNHLRAGELF
TRBJ1-2 few TRBV29-1 SVDPSGGDGYT
TRBJ2-5 few TRBV7-2 ASSLYLGTDQETQY
TRBJ2-3 many TRBV7-2 ASSSPGQEALDTQY
TRBJ2-7 many TRBV5-6 ASSLADQTQY
TRBJ1-2 many TRBV7-2 ASSLGSYGYT
TRBJ1-1 many TRBV11-2 ASSLGRGFMNTEAF
TRBJ2-3 many TRBV7-2 ASSLIGAGATDTQY
TRBJ1-5 few TRBV19 AIRGQGGNQPQH
TRBJ2-3 . TRBV5-1 ASSFLAGVSTDTQY
TRBJ1-2 many TRBV6-1 ASSENWDISYGYT
TRBJ1-5 . TRBV5-1 ASSLHRDRRPYSNQPQH
TRBJ1-1 . TRBV5-1 ASRVSGTRNTEAF
TRBJ2-3 many TRBV7-2 ASSSSADTQY
TRBJ1-2 many TRBV19 ASTDNGDRNYGYT
TRBJ2-1 many TRBV7-2 ASSPMALAGGTQF
TRBJ2-7 many TRBV11-1 ASSLSNYEQY
TRBJ2-4 few TRBV6-2/TRBV6-3 ASSRTGTSGGIAKNIQY
TRBJ2-5 many TRBV20-1 SARDPRGVETQY